This is a list of T cell receptor beta chains from one sample in a study of blood T cell repertoires in COVID-19. Profiled with immunoSEQ multiplex PCR; TCRdb holds only in-frame clones, not every one. The sample shows fewer than 35,000 clones, 89% of them seen only once. Sequenced: peripheral blood. The receptors shown here come from a man older than 75 with acute or convalescent COVID-19. Each CDR3 is given with its conserved first and last residue. D genes are given only for firm matches. Clone size appears in some rows only: once, few, many, or a class for an expanded clone.

v_call	clone_size	d_call	j_call	cdr3_aa	cdr3_nt
TRBV11-2	-	TRBD2	TRBJ2-1	CASSPRLAGRLNEQFF	TGTGCCAGCAGCCCCCGACTAGCGGGAAGGTTGAATGAGCAGTTCTTC
TRBV6-6	-	TRBD1	TRBJ1-1	CASSLQGADTEAFF	TGTGCCAGCAGTCTACAGGGGGCTGATACTGAAGCTTTCTTT
TRBV27	-	TRBD1	TRBJ1-2	CASSRDSNYGYTF	TGTGCCAGCAGCCGGGACAGCAACTATGGCTACACCTTC
TRBV5-1	-	-	TRBJ2-7	CASSLEASDYSYEQYF	TGCGCCAGCAGCTTGGAGGCTAGCGATTATTCCTACGAGCAGTACTTC
TRBV28	-	TRBD1	TRBJ2-1	CASSLRKTGEDEQFF	TGTGCCAGCAGTTTACGAAAGACAGGGGAGGATGAGCAGTTCTTC
TRBV6-5	-	-	TRBJ1-1	CASSINLSGNTEAFF	TGTGCCAGCAGTATAAACTTGTCGGGGAACACTGAAGCTTTCTTT
TRBV6-2/TRBV6-3	once	TRBD1	TRBJ1-5	CASSGGGRGNQPQHF	TGTGCCAGCAGCGGAGGGGGCAGGGGCAATCAGCCCCAGCATTTT
TRBV27	-	TRBD1	TRBJ1-1	CASRRQGGNTEAFF	TGTGCCAGCAGGAGACAGGGCGGGAACACTGAAGCTTTCTTT
TRBV2	-	-	TRBJ1-4	CANLDRGGEKLFF	TGTGCCAACCTGGACCGGGGGGGGGAAAAACTGTTTTTT
TRBV29-1	-	-	TRBJ2-2	CSGTNGGTGELFF	TGCAGCGGCACTAACGGGGGCACCGGGGAGCTGTTTTTT
TRBV18	-	TRBD1	TRBJ2-2	CASSPNRGPNTGELFF	TGTGCCAGCTCACCTAACAGGGGGCCCAACACCGGGGAGCTGTTTTTT
TRBV2	-	TRBD2	TRBJ2-1	CASSPSGRANNEQFF	TGTGCCAGCAGTCCTAGCGGGAGGGCAAACAATGAGCAGTTCTTC
TRBV11-2	-	-	TRBJ2-7	CASSPHGDQQYF	TGTGCCAGCAGCCCCCACGGGGATCAGCAGTACTTC
TRBV6-5	-	TRBD1	TRBJ1-1	CASSHDRESAEAFF	TGTGCCAGCAGTCACGACAGGGAATCAGCTGAAGCTTTCTTT
TRBV2	-	-	TRBJ1-1	CASSVQAMNTEAFF	TGTGCCAGCAGTGTCCAGGCAATGAACACTGAAGCTTTCTTT
TRBV5-6	-	-	TRBJ1-1	CASSQSGEESTEAFF	TGTGCCAGCAGTCAGTCTGGGGAGGAGAGCACTGAAGCTTTCTTT
TRBV18	-	TRBD1	TRBJ2-5	CASSPTGTGLLTQYF	TGTGCCAGCTCACCAACCGGGACAGGGCTTTTGACCCAGTACTTC
TRBV2	-	-	TRBJ1-1	CASIKGGQGNTEAFF	TGTGCCAGCATTAAAGGGGGTCAGGGGAACACTGAAGCTTTCTTT
TRBV28	-	-	TRBJ2-2	CASRETGELFF	TGTGCCAGCAGGGAGACCGGGGAGCTGTTTTTT
TRBV4-1	-	-	TRBJ1-6	CASSQDERGLSYNSPLHF	TGCGCCAGCAGCCAAGATGAGCGGGGGCTATCCTATAATTCACCCCTCCACTTT
TRBV4-2	-	TRBD2	TRBJ2-2	CASSQEGLAVNTGELFF	TGTGCCAGCAGCCAAGAGGGGCTAGCGGTCAACACCGGGGAGCTGTTTTTT
TRBV28	-	-	TRBJ1-1	CASSFGDDTEAFF	TGTGCCAGCAGTTTTGGAGACGACACTGAAGCTTTCTTT
TRBV13	-	-	TRBJ1-1	CASSLAGHRDTEAFF	TGTGCCAGCAGCTTAGCGGGACATAGGGACACTGAAGCTTTCTTT
TRBV28	-	-	TRBJ1-2	CASSSGGRRGYTF	TGTGCCAGCAGTTCGGGGGGGCGCCGAGGCTACACCTTC
TRBV30	-	-	TRBJ1-4	CAWSYYRYLETNEKLFF	TGTGCCTGGAGTTACTATCGGTATTTGGAAACTAATGAAAAACTGTTTTTT
TRBV18	few	TRBD1	TRBJ1-2	CASSPATGTNYGYTF	TGTGCCAGCTCACCGGCGACAGGGACTAACTATGGCTACACCTTC
TRBV5-1	-	TRBD2	TRBJ2-7	CASSATSGLYEQYF	TGCGCCAGCAGCGCAACTAGCGGTTTGTACGAGCAGTACTTC
TRBV19	-	-	TRBJ1-1	CASISGDGLRTEAFF	TGTGCCAGTATCTCGGGTGACGGACTTCGCACTGAAGCTTTCTTT
TRBV5-1	-	TRBD1	TRBJ2-2	CASSLGQGFTGELFF	TGCGCCAGCAGCTTGGGACAGGGGTTCACCGGGGAGCTGTTTTTT
TRBV25-1	-	TRBD2	TRBJ2-1	CASSESWGLAGGNEQFF	TGTGCCAGCAGTGAATCGTGGGGACTAGCGGGAGGGAATGAGCAGTTCTTC
TRBV19	-	-	TRBJ2-1	CASSIGEGDFSTYNEQFF	TGTGCCAGTAGTATAGGGGAGGGGGACTTCTCAACCTACAATGAGCAGTTCTTC
TRBV5-1	-	TRBD1	TRBJ1-6	CASSLRGTANSPLHF	TGCGCCAGCAGCTTGCGGGGGACAGCCAATTCACCCCTCCACTTT
TRBV27	once	TRBD1	TRBJ1-2	CASRKQGDYGYTF	TGTGCCAGCAGAAAACAGGGGGACTATGGCTACACCTTC